Listed here are 6 T cell receptor beta chains from one sample, sequenced in a study of blood T cell repertoires in COVID-19. Clones were read by immunoSEQ multiplex PCR, and TCRdb kept only the in-frame ones, dropping some. The table lists 100,000 to 150,000 clones, 84% of them singletons. Specimen: peripheral blood. These receptors all come from a woman aged 25 to 39 who had recovered from COVID-19.

This clone has more than one count but fewer than ten. The chain recombines TRBV5-6 with TRBJ1-2; D might be TRBD1 (6 bases). The CDR3 has 15 residues. V shed 1 base and J shed 8 bases, with 18 bases lying between them. The germline V gene encodes CDR1 SGHDT and CDR2 YYEEEE. DNA for the CDR3: TGTGCCAGCAGCTTGAGTGCTTTTTATCAGGGGGGCTACACCTTC. This sequence encodes CASSLSAFYQGGYTF.

V and J are TRBV27 and TRBJ2-7; D might be TRBD1 (5 bases). The V end lost 2 bases, the J end lost 1 base, and 12 bases lay between the germline ends. The CDR3 totals 15 residues. Germline assignment: CDR1 MNHEY and CDR2 SMNVEV (reference sequence). The CDR3 DNA reads as TGTGCCAGCAGTTTACTTGCAGGGCGATCCTACGAGCAGTACTTC. Residues: CASSLLAGRSYEQYF.

The chain uses TRBV7-3 and TRBJ2-1, with 7 bases identical to TRBD1. Losses at the gene ends were 4 bases for V and 0 bases for J; bases not matched to a gene: 3. In germline, CDR1 is SGHTA, CDR2 FQGTGA. The CDR3 has 15 amino acids. The CDR3 region has the DNA TGTGCCAGCAGCTCAGACAGGGCCTCCTACAATGAGCAGTTCTTC. It codes for CASSSDRASYNEQFF.

The chain has TRBV30 and TRBJ1-6; possibly TRBD1 for D (6 bases). The V end lost 5 bases, the J end lost 7 bases, and 15 bases lay between the germline ends. The CDR3 spans 14 residues. Germline V gene data show CDR1 as GTSNPN and CDR2 as SVGIG (reference sequence). The CDR3, as DNA: TGTGCCTGGGGCCTCGGGGGGGCGAATTCACCCCTCCACTTT. Protein product: CAWGLGGANSPLHF.

This clone was seen once. The chain couples TRBV2 to TRBJ2-1, with TRBD1 matching 11 bases. The CDR3 is 16 amino acids. The germline CDR1 and CDR2 sequences are SNHLY and FYNNEI. V shed 1 base and J 8 bases; nucleotides not matched to a gene: 7. CDR3 in amino acids: CASSEDWTGGLDEQFF. The CDR3 nucleotides are TGTGCCAGCAGTGAAGATTGGACAGGGGGCTTGGATGAGCAGTTCTTC.

This clone was counted a few times. The V and J genes are TRBV15 and TRBJ1-5; 8 bases are shared with TRBD1. The CDR3 contains 15 residues. V lost 5 bases and J lost 3; bases outside the gene matches: 6. Per germline, CDR1 LNHNV and CDR2 YYDKDF (reference sequence). The CDR3 loop reads CATSPRDRPNQPQHF. The CDR3 nucleotides read TGTGCCACCAGCCCCCGGGACAGGCCCAATCAGCCCCAGCATTTT.